This is a list of T cell receptor beta chains from one sample in a study of blood T cell repertoires in COVID-19. The assay was immunoSEQ multiplex PCR, and TCRdb's table has in-frame clones only and misses some. The sample shows roughly 130,000 clones, approximately 81% of them seen only once. Sequenced material: peripheral blood. These receptors originate from a woman under 40 who had recovered from COVID-19. The CDR3 runs from the conserved cysteine through the conserved F or W. Fields, in order: V gene, clone size, D gene, J gene, CDR3 protein, CDR3 DNA. A D gene is named only where the DNA matches it firmly. Clone size is stated in some rows and not others, as once, few, many or a class when expanded.

TRBV5-1	NA	NA	TRBJ1-6	CASSPQGGNSPLHF	TGCGCCAGCAGCCCTCAAGGCGGGAATTCACCCCTCCACTTT
TRBV5-1	NA	NA	TRBJ1-1	CASSLANSEGAFF	TGCGCCAGCAGCTTGGCGAATAGCGAGGGAGCTTTCTTT
TRBV7-2	NA	TRBD1	TRBJ2-1	CASSKRTGSSYNEQFF	TGTGCCAGCAGCAAACGGACAGGGAGCTCCTACAATGAGCAGTTCTTC
TRBV5-1	NA	TRBD2	TRBJ2-1	CASSLAVRTLAGVWEQFF	TGCGCCAGCAGCTTGGCCGTTCGTACCCTAGCGGGAGTCTGGGAGCAGTTCTTC
TRBV4-1	NA	NA	TRBJ1-3	CASSLSGTGNTIYF	TGCGCCAGCAGCCTCTCGGGGACTGGAAACACCATATATTTT
TRBV25-1	NA	NA	TRBJ1-2	CASSELEENGYTF	TGTGCCAGCAGTGAATTAGAGGAGAATGGCTACACCTTC
TRBV11-2	NA	NA	TRBJ2-7	CASSLVYRAYEQYF	TGTGCCAGCAGCTTAGTATACAGGGCCTACGAGCAGTACTTC
TRBV3-1/TRBV3-2	NA	TRBD2	TRBJ2-5	CASSQWGRSGVSEETQYF	TGTGCCAGCAGCCAATGGGGTAGGAGCGGGGTGAGTGAGGAGACCCAGTACTTC
TRBV6-5	few	TRBD2	TRBJ2-7	CASTRTSGGYEQYF	TGTGCCAGCACCCGGACTAGCGGTGGGTACGAGCAGTACTTC
TRBV28	NA	NA	TRBJ1-5	CASSYQGNQPQHF	TGTGCCAGCAGTTATCAGGGGAATCAGCCCCAGCATTTT
TRBV29-1	NA	NA	TRBJ1-3	CSVVPFSGNTIYF	TGCAGCGTTGTCCCGTTCTCTGGAAACACCATATATTTT
TRBV28	few	NA	TRBJ1-5	CASMRGGAAEAQPQHF	TGTGCCAGCATGCGAGGGGGGGCGGCGGAAGCTCAGCCCCAGCATTTT
TRBV6-5	NA	TRBD1	TRBJ1-2	CASTQRGTGLYGYTF	TGTGCCAGCACTCAACGAGGGACAGGCCTCTATGGCTACACCTTC
TRBV29-1	NA	NA	TRBJ2-1	CICGGATNSYNEQFF	TGCATCTGTGGGGGGGCCACTAACTCCTACAATGAGCAGTTCTTC
TRBV15	once	TRBD1	TRBJ1-3	CATSRELPGTVRNTIYF	TGTGCCACCAGCAGAGAACTCCCGGGGACAGTCCGAAACACCATATATTTT
TRBV11-2	few	TRBD1	TRBJ1-2	CASSPTDRPPYGYTF	TGTGCCAGCAGCCCTACGGACAGGCCCCCTTATGGCTACACCTTC
TRBV12-3/TRBV12-4	NA	NA	TRBJ1-1	CASSFEVNTEAFF	TGTGCCAGCAGTTTTGAGGTGAACACTGAAGCTTTCTTT
TRBV30	NA	NA	TRBJ1-6	CAGTPERNSYNSPLHF	TGTGCCGGGACCCCTGAGCGGAACTCCTATAATTCACCCCTCCACTTT
TRBV12-3/TRBV12-4	NA	NA	TRBJ2-5	CASSLQQETAQYF	TGTGCCAGCAGTTTACAACAGGAGACGGCCCAGTACTTC
TRBV19	NA	NA	TRBJ2-6	CASSTRRSSGANVLTF	TGTGCCAGTAGTACCAGACGGAGCTCTGGGGCCAACGTCCTGACTTTC
TRBV19	NA	NA	TRBJ2-1	CASSSAISGDNEQFF	TGTGCCAGTAGTTCCGCCATTTCCGGGGACAATGAGCAGTTCTTC
TRBV12-5	NA	TRBD2	TRBJ2-3	CASGLGLAGPSDTQYF	TGTGCTAGTGGTTTAGGGCTAGCGGGGCCATCAGATACGCAGTATTTT
TRBV5-5	NA	NA	TRBJ1-2	CASSLPGSDYGYTF	TGTGCCAGCAGCTTGCCCGGGAGCGACTATGGCTACACCTTC